This T cell receptor (beta chain) originates from a study of cytomegalovirus exposure and HLA in healthy donors (dated by TCRdb to about 2017). With regard to the full study: According to an earlier analysis of 587 of the donors, roughly 180 million T cells yielded 90 million to 130 million unique TCR beta sequences and approximately 300 Gb of sequence data. An early release covering approximately 600 HLA-typed donors comprised approximately 300 gigabases of sequencing data and tens of millions of unique TCR sequences. Of the approximately 400 genotyped donors, about 80% fell in the genetic ancestry cluster associated with self-reported Caucasian donors. The study aimed to test whether signatures of past pathogen exposure could be identified by cataloging public T cell receptors. The study profiled the T cell repertoires of under 700 subjects by immunosequencing and related them to cytomegalovirus serostatus. Besides the first cohort of roughly 700 subjects, a separate validation cohort made up of over 100 different subjects was used. High-throughput TCR immunosequencing, statistical association of individual TCRs with disease status, and machine learning were combined to predict cytomegalovirus infection status. To study patterns of TCR occurrence, a later analysis re-analyzed previously published TCR beta repertoires from under 750 donors and added high-resolution HLA genotyping. Rather than using new phenotypic data, the later analysis identified candidate immune exposures from TCR beta sequences and from how often those sequences occurred across donors. To decide whether each TCR beta V gene segment behaved as functional or pseudogenic, an earlier analysis of some 600 of the donors relied on high-throughput TCR beta sequencing. Alongside the repertoire data, information on donor age, sex, ethnicity and CMV serostatus was compiled. A later genetic analysis took genome-wide SNP genotypes for about three fifths of the 666 donors and used that subset as a discovery cohort. Every repertoire in the discovery cohort had been generated on one and the same sequencing platform. HLA typing covered class I and class II loci at four-digit resolution. The number of typed donors differed by locus: about 629-640 for A, B, C, DRB1 and DQB1; roughly 510 for DQA1; approximately 600 for DPA1; and about 450 for DPB1. A few DR-DQ haplotypes were handled as single units for association and clustering because linkage in the cohort was strong. On average, around 230,000 unique TCR beta nucleotide sequences were sequenced per donor among 398 genotyped donors of the cohort, with roughly 20% of those sequences being non-productive. Broader findings and caveats from the paper: Linkage disequilibrium might explain the correlated functional status among segregating V segments, but an unknown experimental factor could not be ruled out. According to a later analysis, most CMV-associated TCR beta chains appeared to be HLA-restricted, and the HLA associations seemed to be driven largely by CMV exposure. A further reported finding was that TCR beta sequences accurately predicted the HLA-A and HLA-B alleles for most subjects in the first cohort. An association between a missense DCLRE1C variant and V-gene and J-gene trimming of TCR beta chains was found in a later genetic analysis and replicated in an independent cohort. Roughly uniform sequencing depth across donors was assumed in presence/absence analyses, although this assumption may not hold. A later analysis reported that several top co-occurrence clusters appeared linked to parvovirus B19, influenza, CMV and Epstein-Barr virus. Cytomegalovirus status was reported to be diagnosed by the classifier with high specificity and sensitivity in both the original and validation cohorts. For the cohort, immune exposure information was limited to CMV serostatus. Strong co-occurrence of HLA alleles, especially DR and DQ, made assigning TCR associations to individual alleles difficult. According to the authors, the approach could potentially be generalized to other disease states and immunological phenotypes. Some IMGT-functional V segments, including TRBV6-2 and TRBV6-3, could not be told apart with the 87-base-pair reads, so those segments were excluded. The earlier analysis of some 540 of the donors excluded about 16 rarely observed V segments, including chromosome 9 orphons, because counts were too low. A group of highly shared sequence variants was considered likely to be a technical artifact of the sequencing pipeline. In the study, 150 to 200 TCR beta chains were listed as associated with cytomegalovirus. While some public TCRs were present in many individuals, most TCR sequences turned up only very rarely across donors. In a later analysis, HLA-associated TCR beta chains showed more clonal expansion and lower generation probabilities than non-associated chains that were equally common. Because HLA typing was unavailable for some donors at each locus, only the typed subset was used in association tests. In a later analysis, the rate of TCR association differed among HLA loci, with DRB1 alleles having the most associated TCRs and HLA-C alleles having the fewest. Only TCR beta chains were sequenced in this cohort, and the absence of alpha or paired-chain data limited detectable features. In vitro tests confirmed that a few of the cytomegalovirus-associated TCR beta chains recognize cytomegalovirus antigens. According to a later genetic analysis, donors in an Asian-associated ancestry cluster had fewer N-insertions in productive TCRs than the roughly 670-donor mean. In an earlier analysis of over 550 of the donors, most TCR beta V segments were observed in productive rearrangements about 87% or about 30% of the time, broadly matching IMGT annotations. A later analysis associated 16,951 TCR beta sequences with specific HLA alleles at a false discovery rate of 0.05.

The library was prepared using the immunoSEQ multiplex PCR assay. For the multiplex PCR, a mixture combining 60 forward primers for TCR Vbeta segments and 13 reverse primers for TCR Jbeta segments was used. The CDR3 region of rearranged TCR beta genes was amplified from genomic DNA by a multiplex PCR assay. On the Illumina HiSeq System, the amplified TCR beta libraries were sequenced as 87-base-pair reads. On the authors' methods: In a later analysis, some 80 million unique TCR beta chains were counted across the 666 repertoires, and roughly 11 million of these chains were shared by at least two donors. Raw reads were error-corrected and collapsed into unique sequences with a nearest-neighbor algorithm that merged closely related sequences to remove PCR and sequencing errors. CDR3 sequences were aligned to IMGT reference sequences to assign V, D and J gene segments. Each retained sequence needed at least a six-nucleotide match to both a V gene segment and a J gene segment. A rearrangement was called productive if the CDR3 had no stop codons and remained in frame with V and J, and every other rearrangement was called non-productive. CDR3 was defined by IMGT convention, running from the second conserved V-encoded cysteine to the conserved J-encoded phenylalanine. In an earlier analysis of 500 to 650 of the donors, sequences lacking an unambiguous match to a single V gene segment were excluded. In an earlier analysis of almost 600 of the donors, a V segment was called functional when productive rearrangements were above 56.7%, and segregating when the standard deviation between donors exceeded 5%. A statistical classification framework was developed to diagnose cytomegalovirus status using the catalog of TCR beta chain sequences. A later analysis assigned V and J genes by comparing TCR nucleotide sequences with IMGT/GENE-DB human TR gene sequences. A later analysis assigned CDR3 sequences and most-parsimonious VDJ recombination scenarios with the TCRdist pipeline. A later analysis defined each TCR beta chain by its CDR3 amino acid sequence plus V-gene family, and excluded reads lacking a unique V-gene family. To address suspected cross-contamination and a sequencing artifact, a later analysis removed around 600 highly shared, low-generation-probability nucleotide sequences. A later analysis calculated a clonal expansion index for each public chain from normalized within-repertoire ranks of inferred template counts. A later analysis computed generation probabilities with a VDJ recombination model fitted to out-of-frame rearrangements, and checked the results against IGoR. Hypergeometric tests were used in a later analysis to score TCR-TCR, TCR-HLA and TCR-CMV co-occurrence, with a repertoire-size bias correction applied to the TCR pairs. In a later analysis, false discovery rates were estimated by permuting HLA or CMV assignments 20 times. In a later analysis, co-occurring TCRs were grouped using DBSCAN, with TCRdist sequence similarity added in when clustering inside HLA-allele-positive subsets. For co-occurrence clustering, repertoires with fewer than 30,000 or more than 120,000 public chains were excluded, along with five repertoires with anomalous nucleotide sharing. TCRdb carries this immuneACCESS record with in-frame sequences only. Its versions omit some clonotypes, under half of them owing to an unresolved V gene in the studies checked, with the rest unexplained. D and trimming come from the DNA, and the V and J calls and clone size come from that table. Recorded for this sample are 200,000 or so clones; 84% of them occurred a single time. The ten top clones hold about 0.24% of the sample.

Of note for this clone: Its specific antigen is unknown. The limits of the CDR3 on the DNA are not certain, so only TCRdb's listed CDR3 is given.

Its CDR3 holds 14 amino acids, cysteine through phenylalanine. The germline V gene encodes CDR1 SGDLS and CDR2 YYNGEE. In total, 666 healthy bone marrow donors made up the cohort. At the time of sampling, every cohort member was nominally healthy, though immune exposures that went unrecorded were likely present. The donor was CMV seronegative and was included in the group of several hundred seronegative cohort members. A peripheral blood sample was collected from each donor, and TCR beta sequencing was performed on peripheral blood mononuclear cells. The Qiagen DNeasy Blood Extraction Kit was used to extract genomic DNA from the blood cell samples.

This TCR came from a boy younger than 18 in good health and CMV-seronegative. The sample was PBMCs. The V and J genes are TRBV9 and TRBJ2-5; no DNA check was done on the table's D call, TRBD2. This receptor carries the CDR3 CASSSSPRRETQYF.